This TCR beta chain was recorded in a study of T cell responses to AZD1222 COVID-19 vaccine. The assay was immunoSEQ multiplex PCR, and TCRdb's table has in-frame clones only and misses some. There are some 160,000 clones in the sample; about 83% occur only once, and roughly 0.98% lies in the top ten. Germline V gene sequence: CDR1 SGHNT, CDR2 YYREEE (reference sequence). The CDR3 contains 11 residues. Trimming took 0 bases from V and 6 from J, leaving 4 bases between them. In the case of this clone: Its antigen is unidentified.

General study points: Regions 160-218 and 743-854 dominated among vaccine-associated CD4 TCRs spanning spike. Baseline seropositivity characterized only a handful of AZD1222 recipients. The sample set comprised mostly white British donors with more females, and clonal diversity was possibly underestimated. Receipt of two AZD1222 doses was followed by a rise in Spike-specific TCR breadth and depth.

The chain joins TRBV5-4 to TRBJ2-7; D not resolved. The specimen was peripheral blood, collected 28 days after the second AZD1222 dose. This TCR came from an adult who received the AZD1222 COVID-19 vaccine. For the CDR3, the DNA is TGTGCCAGCAGCTTGGCCTCCGAGCAGTACTTC. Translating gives CASSLASEQYF.